This T cell receptor beta chain was recorded in a study of identical twins. Germline loops: CDR1 SGHAT, CDR2 FQNNGV. J lost 9 bases, V lost 2 bases, and 9 bases had no gene match. The CDR3 extends over 16 amino acids. This clonotype was counted many times. One entry per CDR3 protein, called by TCRdb with MiXCR from the 5' RACE reads. The sample consists of 200,000 to 250,000 distinct CDR3 sequences, 6% to 7% of them appearing once. The same specimen was also included in a second study, on T cells expressing NK-cell markers. That paper states: Evidence did not settle whether expanded NKG2C+ T cell clones targeted HCMV.

The chain is built from TRBV11-2 and TRBJ2-1; TRBD2 aligns across 11 bases. What was sequenced was CD8+ T cells sorted from blood. This clonotype originated in a woman under 30 in good health. CDR3 loop: CASSLILAGEGSEQFF. The CDR3 coding sequence is TGTGCCAGCAGCTTAATACTAGCGGGAGAAGGTAGTGAGCAGTTCTTC.